This entry concerns a single T cell receptor (beta chain). What it binds is unknown. The data originate from a study of T cell repertoires in aging, cancer and after chemotherapy. Overall study: Patients with glioblastoma brain tumors were sampled before and after temozolomide-based therapy. The whole study produced a dataset of about 8.8 million TCR reads.

General study points: Loss of evenness, beyond lost richness, contributed to age-related TCR diversity decline in cancer patients. Untreated cancer patients had significantly lower blood TCR diversity than age-matched healthy donors.

The germline V gene has CDR1 SGHTA and CDR2 FQGNSA. V was clipped by 4 bases and J by 10 bases; unmatched bases: 11. The CDR3 totals 14 residues. Multiplex touch-down PCR with TRB-A/B primers amplified rearranged V-D-J TRB sequences. TCRdb reprocessed the multiplex PCR reads with MiXCR, giving one entry per CDR3 protein. The table shows about 1,800 distinct CDR3 sequences, with less than 35% occurring only once. TCR beta rearrangements were amplified from peripheral blood genomic DNA. Input material: blood. The receptor's source is a human donor with a solid tumor. The chain couples TRBV7-2 to TRBJ1-1, with 8 bases that match TRBD1. The CDR3 loop is CASSYRGSGGRAFF. In DNA form, the CDR3 reads TGTGCCAGCAGCTACAGGGGGTCGGGGGGTCGAGCTTTCTTT.